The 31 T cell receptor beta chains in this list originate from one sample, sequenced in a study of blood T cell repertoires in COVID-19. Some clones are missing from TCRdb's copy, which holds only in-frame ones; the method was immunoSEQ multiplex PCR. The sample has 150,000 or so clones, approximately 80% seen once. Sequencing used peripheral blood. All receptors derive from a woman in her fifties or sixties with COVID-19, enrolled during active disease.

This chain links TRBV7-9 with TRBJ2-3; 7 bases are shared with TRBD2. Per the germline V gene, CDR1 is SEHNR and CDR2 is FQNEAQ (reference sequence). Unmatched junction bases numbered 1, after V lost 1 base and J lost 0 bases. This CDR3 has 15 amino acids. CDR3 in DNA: TGTGCCAGCAGCTTAGACGGGAGGAGCACAGATACGCAGTATTTT. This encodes CASSLDGRSTDTQYF.

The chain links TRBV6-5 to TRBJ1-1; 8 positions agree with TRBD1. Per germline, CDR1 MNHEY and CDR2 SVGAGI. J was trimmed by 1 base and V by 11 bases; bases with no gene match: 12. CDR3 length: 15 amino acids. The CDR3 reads CAFRTGFGTNTEAFF. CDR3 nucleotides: TGTGCCTTCAGGACAGGGTTCGGTACGAACACTGAAGCTTTCTTT.

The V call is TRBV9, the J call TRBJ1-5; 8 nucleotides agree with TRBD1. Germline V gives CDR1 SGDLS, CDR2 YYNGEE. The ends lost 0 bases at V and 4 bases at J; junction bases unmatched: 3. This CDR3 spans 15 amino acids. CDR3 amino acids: CASSVGTGQNQPQHF. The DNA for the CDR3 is TGTGCCAGCAGCGTAGGGACAGGGCAAAATCAGCCCCAGCATTTT.

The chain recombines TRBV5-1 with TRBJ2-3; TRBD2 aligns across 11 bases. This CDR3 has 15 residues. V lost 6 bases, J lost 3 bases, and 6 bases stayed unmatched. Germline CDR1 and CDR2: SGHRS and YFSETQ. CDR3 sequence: CASTRLAGTTDTQYF. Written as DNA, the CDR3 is TGCGCCAGCACTCGACTAGCGGGGACTACAGATACGCAGTATTTT.

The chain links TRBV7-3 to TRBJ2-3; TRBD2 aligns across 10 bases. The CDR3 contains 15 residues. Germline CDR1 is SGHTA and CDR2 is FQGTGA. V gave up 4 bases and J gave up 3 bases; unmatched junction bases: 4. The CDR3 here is CASSSSGSSTDTQYF. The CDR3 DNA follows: TGTGCCAGCAGCTCTAGCGGGAGCTCAACAGATACGCAGTATTTT.

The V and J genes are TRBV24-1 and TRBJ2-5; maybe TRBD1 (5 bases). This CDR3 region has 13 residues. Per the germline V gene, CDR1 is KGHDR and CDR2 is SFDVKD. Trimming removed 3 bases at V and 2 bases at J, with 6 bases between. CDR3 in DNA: TGTGCCACCAGTGATACAGGTCAAGAGACCCAGTACTTC. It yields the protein CATSDTGQETQYF.

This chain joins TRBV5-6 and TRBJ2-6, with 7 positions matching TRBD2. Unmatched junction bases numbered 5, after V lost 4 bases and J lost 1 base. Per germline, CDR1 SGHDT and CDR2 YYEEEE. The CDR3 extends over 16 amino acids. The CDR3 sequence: CASSPPGRSGANVLTF. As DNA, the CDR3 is TGTGCCAGCAGCCCTCCCGGGAGGTCTGGGGCCAACGTCCTGACTTTC.

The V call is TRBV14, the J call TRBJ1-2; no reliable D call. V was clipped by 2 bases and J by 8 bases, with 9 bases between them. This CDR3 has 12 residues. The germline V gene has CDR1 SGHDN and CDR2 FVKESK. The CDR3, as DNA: TGTGCCAGCAGCCAAACCACTTCGGGCTACACCTTC. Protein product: CASSQTTSGYTF.

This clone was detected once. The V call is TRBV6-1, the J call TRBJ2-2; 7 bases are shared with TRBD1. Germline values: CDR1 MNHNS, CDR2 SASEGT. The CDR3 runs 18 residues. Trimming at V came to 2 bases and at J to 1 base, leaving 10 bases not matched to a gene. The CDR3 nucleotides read TGTGCCAGCAGTGAATCATCGACCGGGACAGTGAACACCGGGGAGCTGTTTTTT. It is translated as CASSESSTGTVNTGELFF.

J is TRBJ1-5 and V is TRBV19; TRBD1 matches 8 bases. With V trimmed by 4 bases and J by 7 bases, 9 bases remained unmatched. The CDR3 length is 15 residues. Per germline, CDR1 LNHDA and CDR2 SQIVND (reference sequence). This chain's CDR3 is CASSTFDRGGQPQHF. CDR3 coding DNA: TGTGCCAGTAGTACCTTCGACAGGGGCGGGCAGCCCCAGCATTTT.

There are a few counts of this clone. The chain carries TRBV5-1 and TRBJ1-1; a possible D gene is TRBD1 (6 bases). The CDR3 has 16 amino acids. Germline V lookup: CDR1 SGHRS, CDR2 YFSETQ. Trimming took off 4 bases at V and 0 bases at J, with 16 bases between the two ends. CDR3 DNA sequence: TGCGCCAGCAGCAAGAAAGCACAGGGATTGAACACTGAAGCTTTCTTT. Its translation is CASSKKAQGLNTEAFF.

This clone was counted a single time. DNA of the CDR3: TGTGCCAGCAGCCAACAACCCCCGGGGACCGGGGAGCTGTTTTTT. Protein product: CASSQQPPGTGELFF. This chain uses TRBV3-1 (or the pseudogene TRBV3-2) with TRBJ2-2, with a tentative D call TRBD2 (5 bases). CDR1 is LGHDT, CDR2 YNNKEL, per germline (reference sequence). Trimming left V 2 bases short and J 5 bases short, with 12 bases between. The CDR3 has 15 amino acids.

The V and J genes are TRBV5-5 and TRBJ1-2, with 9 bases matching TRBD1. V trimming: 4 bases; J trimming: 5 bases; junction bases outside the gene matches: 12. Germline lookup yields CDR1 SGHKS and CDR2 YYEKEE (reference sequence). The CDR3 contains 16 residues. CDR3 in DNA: TGTGCCAGCAGCCTGGTTGGGCGGGACAGGGATTATGGCTACACCTTC. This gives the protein CASSLVGRDRDYGYTF.

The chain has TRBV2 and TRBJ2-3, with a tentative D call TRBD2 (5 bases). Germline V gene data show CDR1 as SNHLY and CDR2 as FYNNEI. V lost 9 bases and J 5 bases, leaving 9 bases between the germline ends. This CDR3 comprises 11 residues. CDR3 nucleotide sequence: TGTGCCAGGAGGGTTGGAGATACGCAGTATTTT. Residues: CARRVGDTQYF.

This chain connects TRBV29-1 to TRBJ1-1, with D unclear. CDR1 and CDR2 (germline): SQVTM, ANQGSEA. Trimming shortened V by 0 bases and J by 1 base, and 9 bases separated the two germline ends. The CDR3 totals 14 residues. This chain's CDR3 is CSVEDGSRNTEAFF. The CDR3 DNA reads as TGCAGCGTTGAAGACGGGAGCAGGAACACTGAAGCTTTCTTT.

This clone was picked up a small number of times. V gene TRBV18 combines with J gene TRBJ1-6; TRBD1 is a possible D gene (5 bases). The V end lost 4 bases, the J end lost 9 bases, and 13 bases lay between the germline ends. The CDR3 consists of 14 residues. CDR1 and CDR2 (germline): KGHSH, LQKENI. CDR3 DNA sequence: TGTGCCAGCTCACTCCCAGGGAGGGGTTCACCCCTCCACTTT. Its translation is CASSLPGRGSPLHF.

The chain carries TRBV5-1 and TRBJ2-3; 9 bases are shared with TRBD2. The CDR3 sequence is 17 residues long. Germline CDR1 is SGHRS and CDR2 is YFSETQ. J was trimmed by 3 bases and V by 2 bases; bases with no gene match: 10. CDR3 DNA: TGCGCCAGCAGCTTTACGGCTAGCGGGACCCGGACAGATACGCAGTATTTT. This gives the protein CASSFTASGTRTDTQYF.

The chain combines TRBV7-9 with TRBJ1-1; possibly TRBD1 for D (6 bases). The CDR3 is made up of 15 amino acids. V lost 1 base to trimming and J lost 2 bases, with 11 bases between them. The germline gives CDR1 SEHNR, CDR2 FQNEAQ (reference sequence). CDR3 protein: CASSLETGGNTEAFF. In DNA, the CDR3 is TGTGCCAGCAGCTTAGAGACAGGAGGTAACACTGAAGCTTTCTTT.

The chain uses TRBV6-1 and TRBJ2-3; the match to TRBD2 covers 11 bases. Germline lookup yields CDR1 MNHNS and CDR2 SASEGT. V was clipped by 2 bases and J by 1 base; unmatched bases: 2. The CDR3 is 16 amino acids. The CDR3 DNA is TGTGCCAGCAGTGAACGGGGACTAGCGGGCACAGATACGCAGTATTTT. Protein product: CASSERGLAGTDTQYF.

CDR3 coding DNA: TGTGCCAGCAGCCAAGGGACTAGTAGTCCAGATACGCAGTATTTT. Encoded protein: CASSQGTSSPDTQYF. The chain has TRBV6-6 and TRBJ2-3; 8 positions match TRBD2. V lost 6 bases and J lost 4; bases outside the gene matches: 9. The CDR3 is 15 residues long. Germline values: CDR1 MNHNY, CDR2 SVGAGI (reference sequence).

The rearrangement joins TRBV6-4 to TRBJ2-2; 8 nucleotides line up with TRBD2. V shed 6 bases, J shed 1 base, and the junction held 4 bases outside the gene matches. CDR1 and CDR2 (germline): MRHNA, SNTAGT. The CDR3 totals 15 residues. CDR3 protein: CASRREGGNTGELFF. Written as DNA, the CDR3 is TGTGCCAGCAGACGGGAGGGGGGGAACACCGGGGAGCTGTTTTTT.

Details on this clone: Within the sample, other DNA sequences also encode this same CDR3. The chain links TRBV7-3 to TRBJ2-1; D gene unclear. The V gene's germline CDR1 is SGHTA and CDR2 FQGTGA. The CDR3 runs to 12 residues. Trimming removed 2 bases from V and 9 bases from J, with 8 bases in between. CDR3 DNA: TGTGCCAGCAGCTTAGGTCCAGGTGAGCAGTTCTTC. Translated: CASSLGPGEQFF.

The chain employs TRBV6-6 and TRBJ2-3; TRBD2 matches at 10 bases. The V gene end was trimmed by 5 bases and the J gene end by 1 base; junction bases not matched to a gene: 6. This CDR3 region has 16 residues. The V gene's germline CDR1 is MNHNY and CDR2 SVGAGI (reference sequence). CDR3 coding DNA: TGTGCCAGCAGTAAAGGGCTAGCGGGAGGCACAGATACGCAGTATTTT. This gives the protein CASSKGLAGGTDTQYF.

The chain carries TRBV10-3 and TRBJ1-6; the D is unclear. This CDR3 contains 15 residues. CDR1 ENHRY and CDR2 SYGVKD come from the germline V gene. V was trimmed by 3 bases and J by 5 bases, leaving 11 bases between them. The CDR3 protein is CAISEEQNNNSPLHF. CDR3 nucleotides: TGTGCCATCAGTGAAGAACAGAACAATAATTCACCCCTCCACTTT.

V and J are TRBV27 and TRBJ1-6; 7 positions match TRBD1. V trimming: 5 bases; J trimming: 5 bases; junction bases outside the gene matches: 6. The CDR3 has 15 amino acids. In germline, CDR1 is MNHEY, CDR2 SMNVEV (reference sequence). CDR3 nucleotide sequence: TGTGCCAGCAGTATCCTCGGACAGGATAATTCACCCCTCCACTTT. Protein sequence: CASSILGQDNSPLHF.

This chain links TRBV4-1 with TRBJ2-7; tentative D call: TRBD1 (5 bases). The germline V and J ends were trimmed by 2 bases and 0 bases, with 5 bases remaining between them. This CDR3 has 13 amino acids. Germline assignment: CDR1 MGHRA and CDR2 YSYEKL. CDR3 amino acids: CASSQQGSYEQYF. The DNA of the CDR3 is TGCGCCAGCAGCCAACAGGGCTCCTACGAGCAGTACTTC.

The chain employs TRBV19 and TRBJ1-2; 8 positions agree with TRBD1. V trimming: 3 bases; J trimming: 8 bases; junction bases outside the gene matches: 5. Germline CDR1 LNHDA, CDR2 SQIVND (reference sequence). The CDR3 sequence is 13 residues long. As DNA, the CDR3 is TGTGCCAGTAGTATCAGGGGGCTAGAAGGCTACACCTTC. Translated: CASSIRGLEGYTF.

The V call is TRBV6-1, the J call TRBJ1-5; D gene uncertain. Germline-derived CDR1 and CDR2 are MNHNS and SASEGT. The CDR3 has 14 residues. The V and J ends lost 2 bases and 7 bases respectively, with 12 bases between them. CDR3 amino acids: CASSELGGRQPQHF. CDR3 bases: TGTGCCAGCAGTGAATTAGGAGGCCGACAGCCCCAGCATTTT.

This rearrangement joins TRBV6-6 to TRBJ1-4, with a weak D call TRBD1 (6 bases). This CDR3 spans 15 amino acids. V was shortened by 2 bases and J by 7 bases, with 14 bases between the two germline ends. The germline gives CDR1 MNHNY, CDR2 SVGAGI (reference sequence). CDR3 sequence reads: CASSYNVGGSEKLFF. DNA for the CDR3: TGTGCCAGCAGTTACAACGTAGGGGGAAGTGAAAAACTGTTTTTT.

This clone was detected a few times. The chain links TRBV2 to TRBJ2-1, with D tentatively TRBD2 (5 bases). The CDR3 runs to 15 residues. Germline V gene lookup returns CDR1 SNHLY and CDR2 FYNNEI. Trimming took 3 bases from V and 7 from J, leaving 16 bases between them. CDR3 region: CASSDPSLGLNEQFF. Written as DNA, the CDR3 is TGTGCCAGCAGTGACCCTAGCCTAGGATTGAATGAGCAGTTCTTC.

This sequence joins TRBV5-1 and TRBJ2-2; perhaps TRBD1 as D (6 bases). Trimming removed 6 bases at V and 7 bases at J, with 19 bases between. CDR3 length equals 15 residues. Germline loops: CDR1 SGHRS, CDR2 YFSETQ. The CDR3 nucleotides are TGCGCCAGCACCACCTTTGGGACCAGGGGCGGGGAGCTGTTTTTT. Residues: CASTTFGTRGGELFF.